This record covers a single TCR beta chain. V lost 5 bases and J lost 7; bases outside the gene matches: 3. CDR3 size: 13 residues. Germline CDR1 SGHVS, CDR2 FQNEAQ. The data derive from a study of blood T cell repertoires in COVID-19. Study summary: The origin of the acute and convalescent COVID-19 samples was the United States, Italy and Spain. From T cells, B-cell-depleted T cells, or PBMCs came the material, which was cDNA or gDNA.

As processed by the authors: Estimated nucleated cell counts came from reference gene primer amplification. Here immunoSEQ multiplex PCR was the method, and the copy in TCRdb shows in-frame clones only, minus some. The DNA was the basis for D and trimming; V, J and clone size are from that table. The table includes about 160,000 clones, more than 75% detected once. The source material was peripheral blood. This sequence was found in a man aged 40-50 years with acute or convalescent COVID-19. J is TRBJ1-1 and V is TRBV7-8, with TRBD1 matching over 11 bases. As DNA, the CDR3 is TGTGCCAGCAGCGTGGGACAGGGGGTTGAAGCTTTCTTT. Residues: CASSVGQGVEAFF. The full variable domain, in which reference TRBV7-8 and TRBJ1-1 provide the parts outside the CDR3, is GAGVSQSPRYKVAKRGQDVALRCDPISGHVSLFWYQQALGQGPEFLTYFQNEAQLDKSGLPSDRFFAERPEGSVSTLKIQRTQQEDSAVYLCASSVGQGVEAFFGQGTRLTVV.